A single sample gave rise to the 18 T cell receptor beta chains below, sequenced in a study of T-cell reconstitution after alpha-beta-depleted transplantation in children. Construction of the TCRbeta library involved unique molecular identifiers. In TCRdb, the PCR reads were re-called with MiXCR into one record per CDR3 protein. The sample lists approximately 70,000 distinct CDR3 sequences, approximately 5% occurring once. Sequences were derived from PBMCs, mostly from graft donor cells, sampled 180 days after TCRalphabeta/CD19-depleted stem cell transplant. These receptors originate from a boy in the first two years of life who had a stem cell transplant for acute myeloid leukemia, so the T cells may come from the graft donor.

This clonotype has at least ten counts. V usage is TRBV7-2 and J usage is TRBJ1-5; no firm D call. V shed 10 bases and J shed 0 bases, with 10 bases lying between them. Germline CDR1 reads SGHTA; CDR2 reads FQGNSA. The CDR3 is 13 residues long. In DNA, the CDR3 is TGTGCCACGGACCCCACTAGCAATCAGCCCCAGCATTTT. Protein: CATDPTSNQPQHF.

This clonotype was seen many times. A read error may account for a junction end that differs from germline. The chain recombines TRBV4-2 with TRBJ1-1; D unclear. The V gene's germline CDR1 is LGHNA and CDR2 YNFKEQ. The CDR3 sequence is 14 residues long. The CDR3 coding sequence is TGTGCCAGCAGCCAAGCCGTTTCGAACGCTGAAGCTTTCTTT. Translation gives CASSQAVSNAEAFF.

In its sample, this clonotype was seen many times. The chain couples TRBV13 to TRBJ1-2; 7 bases are a match to TRBD1. V shed 5 bases, J shed 6 bases, and the junction held 12 bases outside the gene matches. There are 15 residues in the CDR3. CDR1 PRHDT and CDR2 FYEKMQ come from the germline V gene (reference sequence). CDR3 loop: CASSPGTAVPDGYTF. The CDR3 nucleotides read TGTGCCAGCAGCCCCGGGACAGCGGTGCCGGATGGCTACACCTTC.

In its sample, this clonotype was seen many times. The V and J genes are TRBV12-3 or TRBV12-4 and TRBJ2-5, with D uncertain. There are 15 residues in the CDR3. V lost 6 bases and J lost 1, with 15 bases in between. CDR3 coding DNA: TGTGCCAGCAGCCACACGGTACAGTCCCAAGAGACCCAGTACTTC. It encodes CASSHTVQSQETQYF.

This clonotype has a count of ten or more. V gene TRBV9 combines with J gene TRBJ2-4, with TRBD1 matching over 9 bases. Per the germline V gene, CDR1 is SGDLS and CDR2 is YYNGEE. J was trimmed by 1 base and V by 4 bases; bases with no gene match: 6. This CDR3 has 16 amino acids. CDR3: CASSIPGQGAKNIQYF. The CDR3 DNA reads TGTGCCAGCAGCATACCGGGACAGGGCGCCAAAAACATTCAGTACTTC. Full variable domain (outside the CDR3, taken from reference TRBV9 and TRBJ2-4): DSGVTQTPKHLITATGQRVTLRCSPRSGDLSVYWYQQSLDQGLQFLIQYYNGEERAKGNILERFSAQQFPDLHSELNLSSLELGDSALYFCASSIPGQGAKNIQYFGAGTRLSVL.

V gene TRBV19 combines with J gene TRBJ2-1; possible D gene TRBD1, 5 bases. Germline loops: CDR1 LNHDA, CDR2 SQIVND (reference sequence). CDR3 length: 14 amino acids. Trimming removed 1 base from V and 2 bases from J, with 6 bases in between. The CDR3 DNA reads as TGTGCCAGTAGTATAGGACAGCCCTACAATGAGCAGTTCTTC. Translating it yields CASSIGQPYNEQFF.

This clonotype has ten or more counts. The chain has TRBV12-3 or TRBV12-4 and TRBJ1-6; D unresolved. The CDR3 extends over 19 amino acids. Trimming cost V 2 bases and J 1 base, with 18 bases left between them. CDR3 DNA: TGTGCCAGCAGTTTAACTTGGGATGGAAGGCGTTCCTATAATTCACCCCTCCACTTT. Residues: CASSLTWDGRRSYNSPLHF.

The sample holds many counts of this clonotype. The V call is TRBV6-1, the J call TRBJ1-4; D is unclear. This CDR3 contains 10 residues. Trimming removed 1 base at V and 10 bases at J, with 1 base between. CDR1 and CDR2 from the germline V gene are MNHNS and SASEGT. The CDR3 region has the DNA TGTGCCAGCAGTGAAGTAAAACTGTTTTTT. Amino acid sequence: CASSEVKLFF.

This clonotype has ten or more counts. DNA for the CDR3: TGTGCCAGCAGTTATGAGGGAGAAAAACTGTTTTTT. Translation: CASSYEGEKLFF. The chain couples TRBV6-6 to TRBJ1-4; D not certain. Germline V gives CDR1 MNHNY, CDR2 SVGAGI (reference sequence). The germline V and J ends were trimmed by 3 bases and 8 bases, with 7 bases remaining between them. This CDR3 region has 12 residues.

This clonotype came up many times. The chain recombines TRBV19 with TRBJ1-5, with TRBD1 matching over 7 bases. CDR3 length equals 13 residues. The ends lost 8 bases at V and 4 bases at J; junction bases unmatched: 5. The germline V gene encodes CDR1 LNHDA and CDR2 SQIVND (reference sequence). Written as DNA, the CDR3 is TGTGCCAGTCGCCACAGGGGAAATCAGCCCCAGCATTTT. It is translated as CASRHRGNQPQHF.

This clonotype has a count of ten or more. The chain is built from TRBV14 and TRBJ2-2, with D perhaps matching TRBD1 (8 bases). The V and J ends lost 0 bases and 6 bases respectively, with 17 bases between them. Germline V lookup: CDR1 SGHDN, CDR2 FVKESK. The CDR3 is 17 amino acids. CDR3 loop: CASSQDPWTGRAGELFF. The CDR3 DNA is TGTGCCAGCAGCCAAGATCCCTGGACAGGGAGGGCCGGGGAGCTGTTTTTT.

This clonotype was recorded many times. The chain couples TRBV11-2 to TRBJ2-5; 7 bases map to TRBD1. The CDR3 is 13 residues long. The germline gives CDR1 SGHAT, CDR2 FQNNGV. J was trimmed by 5 bases and V by 2 bases; bases with no gene match: 2. For the CDR3, the DNA is TGTGCCAGCAGCTTAAAACAGGGGGAGACCCAGTACTTC. This translates into CASSLKQGETQYF. The complete variable domain, with remaining parts taken from reference TRBV11-2 and TRBJ2-5, reads EAGVAQSPRYKIIEKRQSVAFWCNPISGHATLYWYQQILGQGPKLLIQFQNNGVVDDSQLPKDRFSAERLKGVDSTLKIQPAKLEDSAVYLCASSLKQGETQYFGPGTRLLVL.

There are many counts of this clonotype. The chain recombines TRBV20-1 with TRBJ2-2, with 8 bases aligning to TRBD2. The CDR3 loop spans 16 amino acids. V gave up 0 bases and J gave up 8 bases; unmatched junction bases: 11. The germline gives CDR1 DFQATT, CDR2 SNEGSKA (reference sequence). CDR3 in DNA: TGCAGTGCTAGAGATTGGCTAGCGGGTCTGGGGGGGGAGCTGTTTTTT. Amino acid sequence: CSARDWLAGLGGELFF.

This clonotype was found many times. This chain uses TRBV28 with TRBJ1-1; D not certain. Germline V gives CDR1 MDHEN, CDR2 SYDVKM. The CDR3 extends over 14 amino acids. V dropped 2 bases and J dropped 1 base, with 8 bases sitting between them. The CDR3 spells CASSLEFRNTEAFF. CDR3 in DNA: TGTGCCAGCAGTTTAGAGTTCAGGAACACTGAAGCTTTCTTT.

A note on this clonotype: This could be a read error, since a much larger clone is one nucleotide away. The chain combines TRBV7-2 with TRBJ2-7; D is perhaps TRBD1 or TRBD2 (6 bases each). Germline-derived CDR1 and CDR2 are SGHTA and FQGNSA. The CDR3 length is 11 residues. Trimming left V 8 bases short and J 6 bases short, with 11 bases between. The CDR3 DNA reads as TGTGCCAGCTCCGGGGGCCGCGAGCAGTACTTC. It encodes CASSGGREQYF.

This clonotype was picked up many times. The chain joins TRBV5-1 to TRBJ2-5; TRBD2 matches 12 bases. The germline V gene encodes CDR1 SGHRS and CDR2 YFSETQ. V lost 3 bases to trimming and J lost 5 bases; unmatched junction nucleotides: 8. There are 16 residues in the CDR3. CDR3 coding DNA: TGCGCCAGCAGCTCGAGCCTAGCGGGGGGGTTCGAGACCCAGTACTTC. Translated, it gives CASSSSLAGGFETQYF.

This clonotype was seen ten or more times. The V call is TRBV3-1, the J call TRBJ2-3; no clear D. Germline V lookup: CDR1 LGHDT, CDR2 YNNKEL (reference sequence). This CDR3 contains 15 residues. V dropped 0 bases and J dropped 2 bases, with 9 bases sitting between them. CDR3: CASSQDPHHTDTQYF. As DNA, the CDR3 is TGTGCCAGCAGCCAAGATCCCCACCACACAGATACGCAGTATTTT.

This clonotype was detected ten times or more. This chain uses TRBV24-1 with TRBJ1-1; D may be TRBD1 (5 bases). The germline gives CDR1 KGHDR, CDR2 SFDVKD. V lost 0 bases, J lost 0 bases, and 16 bases lay in between. CDR3 length: 18 residues. Here the CDR3 DNA reads TGTGCCACCAGTGATTTGCGGGGGAACATTTTCATGAACACTGAAGCTTTCTTT. It encodes CATSDLRGNIFMNTEAFF.